The 20 T cell receptor beta chains listed next were all sequenced from one sample in a study of cytomegalovirus exposure and HLA in healthy donors. 13 Jbeta primers and 60 Vbeta primers were used for the PCR. Sequenced by immunoSEQ multiplex PCR; TCRdb stores in-frame clones only, minus some. The data contain 150,000 to 200,000 clones, 65% to 80% of them seen just once; the ten biggest clones take up 4% to 5%. Sequenced input: PBMCs. Every receptor here comes from a young man in good health and CMV-seropositive.

The gene calls are TRBV11-2 and TRBJ1-4, with D tentatively TRBD1 (6 bases). Trimming removed 6 bases from V and 0 bases from J, with 14 bases in between. The CDR3 spans 16 residues. The germline gives CDR1 SGHAT, CDR2 FQNNGV. CDR3 sequence reads: CASSLGQTTTNEKLFF. The CDR3 DNA follows: TGTGCCAGCAGTCTAGGACAGACTACAACTAATGAAAAACTGTTTTTT.

This rearrangement joins TRBV18 to TRBJ1-6; D remains ambiguous. Germline assignment: CDR1 KGHSH and CDR2 LQKENI. The length of the CDR3 is 15 residues. Trimming shortened V by 5 bases and J by 3 bases, and 11 bases separated the two germline ends. The CDR3 DNA sequence: TGTGCCAGCTCAGCGAGAGACTTCTATAATTCACCCCTCCACTTT. This encodes CASSARDFYNSPLHF.

This clone has more than one count but fewer than ten. The chain combines TRBV6-1 with TRBJ2-7; TRBD1 aligns across 11 bases. CDR3 length equals 15 residues. Per germline, CDR1 MNHNS and CDR2 SASEGT. Germline trimming cut 5 bases from V and 4 bases from J; bases unmatched to any gene: 7. For the CDR3, the DNA is TGTGCCAGCAGTTTTGGGACAGGGGGTTCGTACGAGCAGTACGTC. This sequence encodes CASSFGTGGSYEQYV.

This chain connects TRBV30 to TRBJ1-2; 8 positions match TRBD1. Germline V gives CDR1 GTSNPN, CDR2 SVGIG (reference sequence). The CDR3 is 15 residues long. Losses at the gene ends were 3 bases for V and 10 bases for J; bases not matched to a gene: 16. In DNA, the CDR3 is TGTGCCTGGAGCTTTTACCCCGGGACAGGCTTCCCCTACACCTTC. This gives the protein CAWSFYPGTGFPYTF.

V gene TRBV5-5 combines with J gene TRBJ1-2; D call uncertain. The V gene lost 0 bases and the J gene lost 4 bases, with 10 bases spanning the gap. Germline V gene sequence: CDR1 SGHKS, CDR2 YYEKEE (reference sequence). This CDR3 is 14 amino acids long. CDR3 sequence (DNA): TGTGCCAGCAGCTTGGTGGGAGACACCTATGGCTACACCTTC. Translation: CASSLVGDTYGYTF. Supplemented by reference TRBV5-5 and TRBJ1-2, the full variable domain reads DAGVTQSPTHLIKTRGQQVTLRCSPISGHKSVSWYQQVLGQGPQFIFQYYEKEERGRGNFPDRFSARQFPNYSSELNVNALLLGDSALYLCASSLVGDTYGYTFGSGTRLTVV.

The genes are TRBV6-1 and TRBJ1-2, with 7 bases lining up with TRBD1. V shed 6 bases, J shed 8 bases, and the junction held 12 bases outside the gene matches. This CDR3 has 14 residues. Germline V CDR1 and CDR2: MNHNS, SASEGT. The CDR3 reads CASSRTGVLEGYTF. In DNA form, the CDR3 reads TGTGCCAGCAGCAGGACAGGCGTGCTTGAGGGCTACACCTTC.

This rearrangement joins TRBV9 to TRBJ2-5, with 7 bases matching TRBD2. The CDR3 sequence is 15 residues long. The germline gives CDR1 SGDLS, CDR2 YYNGEE. V was pared by 0 bases and J by 5 bases, with 7 bases of the junction left unmatched. CDR3 bases: TGTGCCAGCAGCGTAGAACCTCAGGGAGGGGAGACCCAGTACTTC. This codes for CASSVEPQGGETQYF.

The chain uses TRBV5-6 and TRBJ2-2, with a weak D call TRBD1 (5 bases). Germline CDR1 reads SGHDT; CDR2 reads YYEEEE. V gave up 6 bases and J gave up 1 base, with 16 bases separating them. This CDR3 comprises 16 residues. The CDR3 loop reads CASTFGGAWNTGELFF. The CDR3 region has the DNA TGTGCCAGCACCTTCGGTGGGGCTTGGAACACCGGGGAGCTGTTTTTT.

The chain employs TRBV2 and TRBJ2-3; 7 bases agree with TRBD2. The germline CDR1 and CDR2 sequences are SNHLY and FYNNEI. V lost 5 bases and J lost 2; bases outside the gene matches: 7. The CDR3 spans 15 residues. In DNA, the CDR3 is TGTGCCAGCAGTCCGAGCGGGACCCCCACAGATACGCAGTATTTT. Its translation: CASSPSGTPTDTQYF.

This chain connects TRBV4-1 to TRBJ1-2; 10 bases agree with TRBD1. Germline-derived CDR1 and CDR2 are MGHRA and YSYEKL. V was pared by 4 bases and J by 4 bases, with 3 bases of the junction left unmatched. The CDR3 extends over 14 amino acids. CDR3 sequence reads: CASSPGDRGYGYTF. CDR3 DNA sequence: TGCGCCAGCAGCCCAGGGGACAGGGGCTATGGCTACACCTTC.

The chain joins TRBV4-1 to TRBJ2-2; the match to TRBD1 covers 7 bases. The V gene's germline CDR1 is MGHRA and CDR2 YSYEKL. V was pared by 3 bases and J by 1 base, with 2 bases of the junction left unmatched. The CDR3 is made up of 15 amino acids. The CDR3 nucleotides are TGCGCCAGCAGCCATGGGACAGAGAACACCGGGGAGCTGTTTTTT. Translation: CASSHGTENTGELFF.

The CDR3 loop reads CASSVTTRGTEAFF. The CDR3 nucleotides are TGTGCCAGCAGTGTCACCACCCGAGGCACTGAAGCTTTCTTT. This chain connects TRBV2 to TRBJ1-1, with unresolved D. The CDR3 has 14 amino acids. CDR1 is SNHLY, CDR2 FYNNEI, per germline. Trimming took 4 bases from V and 4 from J, leaving 13 bases between them. The full variable domain, in which reference TRBV2 and TRBJ1-1 provide the parts outside the CDR3, is EPEVTQTPSHQVTQMGQEVILRCVPISNHLYFYWYRQILGQKVEFLVSFYNNEISEKSEIFDDQFSVERPDGSNFTLKIRSTKLEDSAMYFCASSVTTRGTEAFFGQGTRLTVV.

The chain links TRBV6-1 to TRBJ2-1, with TRBD1 identical over 9 bases. In germline, CDR1 is MNHNS, CDR2 SASEGT. Trimming removed 4 bases from V and 2 bases from J; junction bases left unmatched: 3. The length of the CDR3 is 15 residues. CDR3 sequence: CASSVRQGAYNEQFF. The CDR3 bases are TGTGCCAGCAGTGTAAGACAGGGGGCCTACAATGAGCAGTTCTTC.

The chain uses TRBV7-2 and TRBJ2-3; D perhaps matches TRBD2 (5 bases). Per germline, CDR1 SGHTA and CDR2 FQGNSA. V was trimmed by 4 bases and J by 0 bases, leaving 8 bases between them. The CDR3 contains 14 residues. The CDR3 reads CASSSDYSTDTQYF. In nucleotides, the CDR3 is TGTGCCAGCAGCTCCGACTACAGCACAGATACGCAGTATTTT. The full variable domain, rest sourced from reference TRBV7-2 and TRBJ2-3, is GAGVSQSPSNKVTEKGKDVELRCDPISGHTALYWYRQSLGQGLEFLIYFQGNSAPDKSGLPSDRFSAERTGGSVSTLTIQRTQQEDSAVYLCASSSDYSTDTQYFGPGTRLTVL.

The rearrangement uses TRBV28 and TRBJ2-7; no firm D call. Trimming removed 4 bases from V and 3 bases from J, with 19 bases in between. Germline CDR1 is MDHEN and CDR2 is SYDVKM. The CDR3 spans 16 residues. CDR3 protein: CASSSLGSGFSYEQYV. The CDR3 region has the DNA TGTGCCAGCAGTTCCCTCGGATCCGGGTTTAGCTACGAGCAGTACGTC.

This chain connects TRBV10-3 to TRBJ1-1; D may be TRBD1 (5 bases). Germline V gene sequence: CDR1 ENHRY, CDR2 SYGVKD. The CDR3 runs 14 residues. Trimming removed 3 bases from V and 0 bases from J, with 8 bases in between. The CDR3 nucleotides read TGTGCCATCAGTGAAACAGGCATGAACACTGAAGCTTTCTTT. This encodes CAISETGMNTEAFF.

This clone was detected only a few times. The chain couples TRBV10-3 to TRBJ2-3; a weak D match, TRBD2 (5 bases). CDR3 length equals 14 residues. Germline V CDR1 and CDR2: ENHRY, SYGVKD. The V gene lost 2 bases and the J gene lost 0 bases, with 6 bases spanning the gap. This CDR3 is CAISERTSTDTQYF. The CDR3 region has the DNA TGTGCCATCAGTGAGCGGACTAGCACAGATACGCAGTATTTT.

The gene calls are TRBV11-2 and TRBJ2-2; TRBD2 might be the D (7 bases). Trimming stripped 3 bases from V and 5 bases from J, with 16 bases between. This CDR3 is built from 16 residues. From germline, CDR1 is SGHAT and CDR2 FQNNGV. As DNA, the CDR3 is TGTGCCAGCAGCTTGTCCGCCGGGGGGCGGACCGGGGAGCTGTTTTTT. This codes for CASSLSAGGRTGELFF.

This clone has just a few counts. The chain couples TRBV7-8 to TRBJ1-2, with D hard to call. The CDR3 consists of 13 residues. The V end was cut by 5 bases, the J end by 1 base, with 8 bases between. CDR1 and CDR2 (germline): SGHVS, FQNEAQ. CDR3 nucleotide sequence: TGTGCCAGCAGCCTCGCACATAACTATGGCTACACCTTC. Its translation: CASSLAHNYGYTF.

The chain combines TRBV19 with TRBJ1-5, with D uncertain. The germline gives CDR1 LNHDA, CDR2 SQIVND (reference sequence). Trimming removed 3 bases from V and 1 base from J, with 16 bases in between. The CDR3 spans 17 residues. The CDR3 bases are TGTGCCAGTAGTATCCCCGATCCCGTAGTAAGCAATCAGCCCCAGCATTTT. Residues: CASSIPDPVVSNQPQHF.